This T cell receptor beta chain originates from a study of blood T cell repertoires in COVID-19. Overall study context: Both acute and convalescent COVID-19 samples were obtained from the United States, Italy and Spain. PBMCs, B-cell-depleted T cells, or T cells were the source of the cDNA or gDNA that made up the material.

As processed by the authors: Amplification of reference gene primers was used by the study to estimate nucleated cell counts. The repertoire was sequenced with immunoSEQ multiplex PCR; TCRdb's copy has only in-frame clones and lacks some. Clonal size and the V and J genes are those of that table, whereas D and trimming came from the DNA. The sample includes about 190,000 clones, around 84% seen only once; the top ten take approximately 15%. CDR1 and CDR2 from the germline V gene are WNHNN and SYGVQD (reference sequence). CDR3 length: 14 amino acids. Trimming took 5 bases from V and 0 from J, leaving 8 bases between them.

Sequenced: peripheral blood. The V gene is TRBV10-1, the J gene TRBJ1-3; D not resolved. The receptor was isolated from a man between 25 and 39 years old with active or convalescent COVID-19. Written as DNA, the CDR3 is TGCGCCAGCAGTCCCGGGAACTCTGGAAACACCATATATTTT. This codes for CASSPGNSGNTIYF.